What follows are 18 T cell receptor beta chains derived from one specimen sequenced in a study of T cell clones after liver transplantation. Sequencing was performed with immunoSEQ multiplex PCR; in TCRdb, only in-frame clones are kept and a portion is missing. The sample records fewer than 110,000 clones, around 84% being singletons. The sequencing here drew on CD4+ T cells from blood, taken around 49 months after liver transplant. These receptors were collected from a human patient who received a liver transplant. T cells may partly derive from the graft donor.

The rearrangement uses TRBV6-5 and TRBJ1-4, with D perhaps TRBD1 (6 bases). The CDR3 spans 16 residues. Between the trimmed V and J ends, which lost 2 bases and 0 bases, there was a span of 10 bases. The germline V gene encodes CDR1 MNHEY and CDR2 SVGAGI. As DNA, the CDR3 is TGTGCCAGCAGTTACAGGGGGATCGCAACTAATGAAAAACTGTTTTTT. Its translation: CASSYRGIATNEKLFF.

CDR3 sequence (DNA): TGTGCCAGCAGCTGGGAGTGGGACCAGCCCCAGCATTTT. Translation gives CASSWEWDQPQHF. The J gene is TRBJ1-5, the V gene TRBV7-2; the D gene is possibly TRBD1 (5 bases). Germline loops: CDR1 SGHTA, CDR2 FQGNSA. CDR3 length: 13 residues. Trimming pared 4 bases from V and 7 bases from J, leaving 11 bases between.

The chain has TRBV27 and TRBJ1-1, with 7 bases identical to TRBD1. After removal of 5 bases from V and 0 bases from J, the junction contained 6 bases not matched to a gene. Germline V lookup: CDR1 MNHEY, CDR2 SMNVEV (reference sequence). This CDR3 is built from 15 residues. CDR3 sequence reads: CASSPSGGMNTEAFF. The CDR3 DNA is TGTGCCAGCAGTCCGTCAGGGGGGATGAACACTGAAGCTTTCTTT.

A single count supports this clone. The V and J genes are TRBV6-5 and TRBJ1-2, with 9 bases fitting TRBD1. Germline-derived CDR1 and CDR2 are MNHEY and SVGAGI. There are 14 residues in the CDR3. V dropped 8 bases and J dropped 2; count of bases not matched to a gene: 6. The CDR3 DNA follows: TGTGCCAGCGGTAACAGGGGGCAAAACTATGGCTACACCTTC. This encodes CASGNRGQNYGYTF.

A few counts support this clone. This sequence joins TRBV25-1 and TRBJ1-1, with unresolved D. The CDR3 length is 13 residues. CDR1 is MGHDK and CDR2 is SYGVNS in the germline V gene. V was shortened by 3 bases and J by 10 bases, with 15 bases between the two germline ends. In DNA, the CDR3 is TGTGCCAGCAGTGATATCGGGCCGGACGTAGCTTTCTTT. Translating it yields CASSDIGPDVAFF.

In its sample, this clone was seen once. The chain uses TRBV7-3 and TRBJ1-3, with a tentative D call TRBD1 (5 bases). Germline CDR1 reads SGHTA; CDR2 reads FQGTGA. V dropped 4 bases and J dropped 4 bases, with 8 bases sitting between them. This CDR3 comprises 13 residues. The CDR3 bases are TGTGCCAGCAGCTCGGGACCCGGAAACACCATATATTTT. Residues: CASSSGPGNTIYF.

In this sample, this clone turned up a few times. The chain joins TRBV9 to TRBJ2-2; tentatively, D is TRBD2 (6 bases). V lost 3 bases to trimming and J lost 5 bases, with 17 bases between them. The CDR3 has 16 residues. Germline values: CDR1 SGDLS, CDR2 YYNGEE. The CDR3 here is CASSARTNSRTGELFF. In nucleotides, the CDR3 is TGTGCCAGCAGCGCGCGGACTAATTCTCGGACCGGGGAGCTGTTTTTT.

The chain combines TRBV28 with TRBJ2-7, with D maybe TRBD1 (5 bases). This CDR3 comprises 16 residues. Looked up from germline, CDR1 is MDHEN and CDR2 is SYDVKM. Trimming shortened V by 7 bases and J by 3 bases, and 22 bases separated the two germline ends. DNA of the CDR3: TGTGCCAGCAACAAGTTTGCCCTCCCCAGGGTCTACGAGCAGTACTTC. It specifies CASNKFALPRVYEQYF.

The chain combines TRBV2 with TRBJ2-6; TRBD1 aligns across 7 bases. Germline CDR1 SNHLY, CDR2 FYNNEI. CDR3 size: 17 residues. V lost 4 bases, J lost 0 bases, and 6 bases stayed unmatched. This chain's CDR3 is CASSGGGDASGANVLTF. As DNA, the CDR3 is TGTGCCAGCAGTGGAGGGGGCGATGCCTCTGGGGCCAACGTCCTGACTTTC. Drawing the rest from reference TRBV2 and TRBJ2-6, the complete variable domain is EPEVTQTPSHQVTQMGQEVILRCVPISNHLYFYWYRQILGQKVEFLVSFYNNEISEKSEIFDDQFSVERPDGSNFTLKIRSTKLEDSAMYFCASSGGGDASGANVLTFGAGSRLTVL.

Of note for this clone: The sample has other DNA sequences that encode this CDR3 too. The DNA for the CDR3 is TGTGCCAGCAGTTACTACAGGGGTTCCTACGAGCAGTACTTC. Its translation is CASSYYRGSYEQYF. This chain links TRBV6-5 with TRBJ2-7; 7 bases match TRBD1. The ends lost 1 base at V and 1 base at J; junction bases unmatched: 1. Germline V gives CDR1 MNHEY, CDR2 SVGAGI. CDR3 length: 14 amino acids.

The chain has TRBV19 and TRBJ2-6; TRBD1 aligns across 9 bases. V shed 1 base and J 2 bases; nucleotides not matched to a gene: 6. The germline CDR1 and CDR2 sequences are LNHDA and SQIVND (reference sequence). This CDR3 is built from 18 residues. The CDR3 loop reads CASSIGGQGAAGANVLTF. CDR3 DNA sequence: TGTGCCAGTAGTATAGGGGGACAGGGTGCGGCTGGGGCCAACGTCCTGACTTTC.

In DNA form, the CDR3 reads TGTGCCAGCAGCAACAGACAGGGGGCGGCAGATACGCAGTATTTT. It codes for CASSNRQGAADTQYF. The rearrangement links TRBV7-9 to TRBJ2-3, with 10 bases that match TRBD1. Losses at the gene ends were 5 bases for V and 4 bases for J; bases not matched to a gene: 6. Looked up from germline, CDR1 is SEHNR and CDR2 is FQNEAQ (reference sequence). The CDR3 has 15 amino acids.

CDR3 protein: CASSQESRRGGGQYF. The CDR3, as DNA: TGTGCCAGCAGCCAAGAAAGTCGTCGCGGCGGCGGCCAGTACTTC. The rearrangement links TRBV4-2 to TRBJ2-7; D is uncertain. The CDR3 loop spans 15 amino acids. The V and J ends lost 0 bases and 10 bases respectively, with 19 bases between them. In germline, CDR1 is LGHNA, CDR2 YNFKEQ.

The chain employs TRBV7-3 and TRBJ2-1; 12 nucleotides line up with TRBD2. Germline V gene data show CDR1 as SGHTA and CDR2 as FQGTGA. The CDR3 runs to 18 residues. Trimming removed 5 bases from V and 7 bases from J; junction bases left unmatched: 15. CDR3 region: CASSAFLASGRGRNEQFF. CDR3 bases: TGTGCCAGCAGCGCCTTCTTGGCTAGCGGGAGGGGGAGGAATGAGCAGTTCTTC.

This clone showed up just a few times. The rearrangement uses TRBV13 and TRBJ2-7; TRBD2 agrees at 10 bases. The length of the CDR3 is 14 residues. Germline trimming cut 6 bases from V and 4 bases from J; bases unmatched to any gene: 6. Germline V gene data show CDR1 as PRHDT and CDR2 as FYEKMQ (reference sequence). The DNA for the CDR3 is TGTGCCAGCAGGTCGAGCGGGGGGGCTTACGAGCAGTACTTC. Protein sequence: CASRSSGGAYEQYF.

The chain couples TRBV13 to TRBJ2-5, with 9 bases that match TRBD2. Trimming at V came to 7 bases and at J to 0 bases, leaving 0 bases not matched to a gene. Germline lookup yields CDR1 PRHDT and CDR2 FYEKMQ (reference sequence). The CDR3 length is 13 residues. The CDR3 reads CASTSGDQETQYF. In nucleotides, the CDR3 is TGTGCCAGCACTAGCGGGGACCAAGAGACCCAGTACTTC.

CDR3 coding DNA: TGCGCCAGCAGCTTGGACAGCTCCTATAATTCACCCCTCCACTTT. Protein: CASSLDSSYNSPLHF. V gene TRBV5-1 combines with J gene TRBJ1-6, with D unresolved. CDR3 size: 15 residues. Germline CDR1 is SGHRS and CDR2 is YFSETQ. Trimming shortened V by 0 bases and J by 0 bases, and 4 bases separated the two germline ends. The full variable domain, in which reference TRBV5-1 and TRBJ1-6 provide the parts outside the CDR3, is KAGVTQTPRYLIKTRGQQVTLSCSPISGHRSVSWYQQTPGQGLQFLFEYFSETQRNKGNFPGRFSGRQFSNSRSEMNVSTLELGDSALYLCASSLDSSYNSPLHFGNGTRLTVT.

Only a few counts were recorded for this clone. The chain has TRBV5-4 and TRBJ1-1; D perhaps matches TRBD1 (5 bases). The CDR3 sequence is 15 residues long. The V end lost 4 bases, the J end lost 1 base, and 14 bases lay between the germline ends. Per germline, CDR1 SGHNT and CDR2 YYREEE (reference sequence). CDR3 sequence (DNA): TGTGCCAGCAGCCTCGCAACAGGAGCGAACACTGAAGCTTTCTTT. As protein: CASSLATGANTEAFF. Full variable domain (rest looked up from reference TRBV5-4 and TRBJ1-1): ETGVTQSPTHLIKTRGQQVTLRCSSQSGHNTVSWYQQALGQGPQFIFQYYREEENGRGNFPPRFSGLQFPNYSSELNVNALELDDSALYLCASSLATGANTEAFFGQGTRLTVV.